The 18 T cell receptor beta chains below come from one sample, sequenced in a study of T cells in Graves' hyperthyroidism and ophthalmopathy. Researchers took RNA transcripts and amplified the TCR beta CDR3 regions from them. HTBI primers were used for first-round RT-PCR of the TCR CDR3. TCRdb analysed the multiplex PCR reads with MiXCR anew, one entry per CDR3 protein. Of approximately 360,000 distinct CDR3 sequences in the sample, about 25% were seen once. The sample comprised blood. The receptors originated from a middle-aged man with Graves' hyperthyroidism.

This clonotype occurred many times. The V and J genes are TRBV3-1 and TRBJ1-1; TRBD1 is a possible D gene (5 bases). From germline, CDR1 is LGHDT and CDR2 YNNKEL (reference sequence). Trimming pared 0 bases from V and 5 bases from J, leaving 10 bases between. The CDR3 is 14 residues long. As DNA, the CDR3 is TGTGCCAGCAGCCAAGACCTGTCAGGGACTGAAGCTTTCTTT. Encoded protein: CASSQDLSGTEAFF.

This clonotype was recorded many times. The chain couples TRBV11-2 to TRBJ2-3; TRBD2 matches at 11 bases. CDR3 size: 17 residues. Trimming cost V 5 bases and J 2 bases; bases outside gene matches: 9. From germline, CDR1 is SGHAT and CDR2 FQNNGV. The CDR3 DNA follows: TGTGCCAGCAGCCTAAAGGGACTAGCGGAGATCACAGATACGCAGTATTTT. Amino acids: CASSLKGLAEITDTQYF.

In its sample, this clonotype was seen a few times. The chain links TRBV7-9 to TRBJ2-2; D is unresolved. Germline CDR1 is SEHNR and CDR2 is FQNEAQ (reference sequence). V lost 4 bases, J lost 6 bases, and 9 bases lay in between. The CDR3 length is 13 residues. The DNA for the CDR3 is TGTGCCAGCAGCTCAGGAGTGGCCGGGGAGCTGTTTTTT. It encodes CASSSGVAGELFF.

The chain carries TRBV20-1 and TRBJ1-2; D may be TRBD1 (6 bases). Germline V gene sequence: CDR1 DFQATT, CDR2 SNEGSKA (reference sequence). The CDR3 totals 15 residues. Trimming took off 6 bases at V and 4 bases at J, with 21 bases between the two ends. DNA for the CDR3: TGCAGTGCCCCTAGGGGGGGCGGAGGAGGCTATGGCTACACCTTC. It is translated as CSAPRGGGGGYGYTF.

This clonotype showed up just a few times. The rearrangement links TRBV18 to TRBJ2-5; 7 bases line up with TRBD2. The V segment lost 4 bases and the J segment 3 bases; nucleotides outside the gene matches: 5. The length of the CDR3 is 14 residues. Germline V gene sequence: CDR1 KGHSH, CDR2 LQKENI. CDR3 sequence (DNA): TGTGCCAGCTCACGGCTGAGCGGGAAAGAGACCCAGTACTTC. It encodes CASSRLSGKETQYF. Full variable domain (missing parts from reference TRBV18 and TRBJ2-5): NAGVMQNPRHLVRRRGQEARLRCSPMKGHSHVYWYRQLPEEGLKFMVYLQKENIIDESGMPKERFSAEFPKEGPSILRIQQVVRGDSAAYFCASSRLSGKETQYFGPGTRLLVL.

This clonotype turned up a few times. The rearrangement uses TRBV20-1 and TRBJ2-3; D gene unclear. CDR3 length: 14 residues. Per the germline V gene, CDR1 is DFQATT and CDR2 is SNEGSKA (reference sequence). Trimming stripped 1 base from V and 0 bases from J, with 8 bases between. CDR3 sequence: CSARGETSTDTQYF. In nucleotides, the CDR3 is TGCAGTGCTAGAGGTGAGACCAGCACAGATACGCAGTATTTT.

In its sample, this clonotype was seen many times. The chain uses TRBV12-3 or TRBV12-4 and TRBJ2-1; D could derive from TRBD1 or TRBD2 (5 bases each). Trimming removed 3 bases at V and 5 bases at J, with 17 bases between. This CDR3 is built from 16 residues. The CDR3 DNA reads TGTGCCAGCAGTTTCGAAACGGGACCTAGTGACAATGAGCAGTTCTTC. As protein: CASSFETGPSDNEQFF.

This clonotype has ten or more counts. The chain carries TRBV2 and TRBJ1-4; D might be TRBD1 (6 bases). V was pared by 8 bases and J by 7 bases, with 17 bases between. Looked up from germline, CDR1 is SNHLY and CDR2 is FYNNEI. CDR3 size: 14 residues. The CDR3 loop reads CASLSLGAGEKLFF. CDR3 nucleotides: TGTGCCAGCCTATCCTTGGGGGCAGGTGAAAAACTGTTTTTT.

This chain joins TRBV19 and TRBJ2-3, with a possible D match to TRBD1 (6 bases). The CDR3 has 13 residues. The germline CDR1 and CDR2 sequences are LNHDA and SQIVND (reference sequence). V gave up 4 bases and J gave up 4 bases, with 9 bases separating them. In DNA, the CDR3 is TGTGCCAGTAGTAACAGGGCTGCAGATACGCAGTATTTT. Translation gives CASSNRAADTQYF.

A few counts support this clonotype. This chain uses TRBV29-1 with TRBJ2-5; D uncertain. Germline loops: CDR1 SQVTM, CDR2 ANQGSEA. The CDR3 sequence is 14 residues long. V dropped 8 bases and J dropped 2 bases, with 18 bases sitting between them. CDR3 sequence (DNA): TGCAGCAGCTCGGGCAGCGTGCTTCAAGAGACCCAGTACTTC. As protein: CSSSGSVLQETQYF.

This clonotype was recorded many times. The chain joins TRBV9 to TRBJ2-3; D remains ambiguous. V was pared by 4 bases and J by 8 bases, with 11 bases between. Germline assignment: CDR1 SGDLS and CDR2 YYNGEE. The CDR3 sequence is 12 residues long. This chain's CDR3 is CASSPDWGTQYF. As DNA, the CDR3 is TGTGCCAGCAGCCCCGACTGGGGTACGCAGTATTTT. The full variable domain, in which reference TRBV9 and TRBJ2-3 provide the parts outside the CDR3, is DSGVTQTPKHLITATGQRVTLRCSPRSGDLSVYWYQQSLDQGLQFLIQYYNGEERAKGNILERFSAQQFPDLHSELNLSSLELGDSALYFCASSPDWGTQYFGPGTRLTVL.

The V call is TRBV6-1, the J call TRBJ2-3, with 9 nucleotides matching TRBD2. V shed 8 bases and J 4 bases; nucleotides not matched to a gene: 7. This CDR3 spans 14 amino acids. CDR1 and CDR2 (germline): MNHNS, SASEGT. CDR3 sequence: CASAAVAGADTQYF. The CDR3 DNA reads TGTGCCAGCGCCGCGGTAGCGGGAGCAGATACGCAGTATTTT.

With respect to this clonotype: Possible read error: a much larger clone is one base away. In DNA, the CDR3 is TGTGCCAGCAGTCCTGGGGGGCGGGAAAAACTGTTTTTT. Residues: CASSPGGREKLFF. The chain uses TRBV28 and TRBJ1-4, with a possible D match to TRBD1 (6 bases). With 5 bases removed from V and 8 bases from J, the gap between germline ends came to 12 bases. The CDR3 is 13 residues long. From germline, CDR1 is MDHEN and CDR2 SYDVKM. Full variable domain (rest looked up from reference TRBV28 and TRBJ1-4): DVKVTQSSRYLVKRTGEKVFLECVQDMDHENMFWYRQDPGLGLRLIYFSYDVKMKEKGDIPEGYSVSREKKERFSLILESASTNQTSMYLCASSPGGREKLFFGSGTQLSVL.

The chain combines TRBV5-1 with TRBJ2-5, with 16 positions matching TRBD2. The CDR3 totals 18 residues. CDR1 SGHRS and CDR2 YFSETQ come from the germline V gene. The V gene end was trimmed by 4 bases and the J gene end by 3 bases; junction bases not matched to a gene: 9. Here the CDR3 reads CASSPGTSGRAAEETQYF. As DNA, the CDR3 is TGCGCCAGCAGCCCGGGGACTAGCGGGAGGGCCGCGGAAGAGACCCAGTACTTC.

The chain combines TRBV3-1 with TRBJ1-1, with D uncertain. V gave up 9 bases and J gave up 10 bases, with 21 bases separating them. This CDR3 comprises 13 residues. From germline, CDR1 is LGHDT and CDR2 YNNKEL (reference sequence). The CDR3 is CASNRALSGGAFF. In DNA, the CDR3 is TGTGCCAGTAATCGGGCCTTAAGTGGAGGAGCTTTCTTT. Full variable domain (rest looked up from reference TRBV3-1 and TRBJ1-1): DTAVSQTPKYLVTQMGNDKSIKCEQNLGHDTMYWYKQDSKKFLKIMFSYNNKELIINETVPNRFSPKSPDKAHLNLHINSLELGDSAVYFCASNRALSGGAFFGQGTRLTVV.

The table lists this clonotype with a few counts. The chain uses TRBV3-1 and TRBJ2-7; D call uncertain. Germline-derived CDR1 and CDR2 are LGHDT and YNNKEL (reference sequence). The CDR3 is 16 residues long. Trimming cost V 0 bases and J 0 bases, with 12 bases left between them. The CDR3 protein is CASSQDHLGYSYEQYF. Here the CDR3 DNA reads TGTGCCAGCAGCCAAGATCACTTAGGTTACTCCTACGAGCAGTACTTC.

This chain joins TRBV2 and TRBJ2-3; tentatively, D is TRBD2 (5 bases). Germline CDR1 reads SNHLY; CDR2 reads FYNNEI. The CDR3 totals 15 residues. Between the trimmed V and J ends, which lost 2 bases and 2 bases, there was a span of 11 bases. The CDR3 loop is CASSEPSGNTDTQYF. The CDR3 nucleotides are TGTGCCAGCAGTGAACCCAGCGGAAACACAGATACGCAGTATTTT.

In its sample, this clonotype was seen a few times. The rearrangement links TRBV29-1 to TRBJ2-7; no firm D call. Trimming removed 5 bases at V and 5 bases at J, with 13 bases between. This CDR3 spans 12 amino acids. Per germline, CDR1 SQVTM and CDR2 ANQGSEA. The CDR3 nucleotides read TGCAGCGTTTCCGCCTCCCAGGACGAGCAGTACTTC. Encoded protein: CSVSASQDEQYF.